Presented here are 11 T cell receptor beta chains from one specimen sequenced in a study of CD8+ T cells in alopecia areata. It was cDNA, reverse transcribed from extracted RNA, that served as the sequencing template. Libraries were prepared by immunoSEQ multiplex PCR; TCRdb keeps only in-frame clonotypes and omits some of them. The sample lists approximately 160,000 clones; 50% to 65% were seen once. Treatment described: oral pan-JAK inhibitor, 5-10 mg twice daily. Here the sequenced sample was CD4+ T cells sorted from blood, taken at week 24, from a patient treated with tofacitinib. These TCRs come from a human donor with alopecia areata.

The chain is built from TRBV9 and TRBJ1-6; D perhaps matches TRBD1 (5 bases). The CDR3 spans 14 residues. Germline V gene sequence: CDR1 SGDLS, CDR2 YYNGEE. Trimming stripped 3 bases from V and 9 bases from J, with 13 bases between. The chain's CDR3 is CASSDGTAVSPLHF. The CDR3 nucleotides read TGTGCCAGCAGCGACGGGACGGCAGTTTCACCCCTCCACTTT.

This rearrangement joins TRBV5-6 to TRBJ1-2, with no clear D. The CDR3 totals 16 residues. Per the germline V gene, CDR1 is SGHDT and CDR2 is YYEEEE. V was clipped by 1 base and J by 1 base, with 14 bases between them. CDR3 amino acids: CASSLSYWESNYGYTF. In DNA, the CDR3 is TGTGCCAGCAGCTTGAGTTATTGGGAGAGTAACTATGGCTACACCTTC.

The chain combines TRBV19 with TRBJ1-5, with a weak D call TRBD1 (6 bases). This CDR3 is 16 amino acids long. V lost 10 bases and J lost 3, with 22 bases in between. The germline V gene encodes CDR1 LNHDA and CDR2 SQIVND (reference sequence). CDR3 nucleotide sequence: TGTGCCACCACACCTGAGCAGGGGTTAACCAATCAGCCCCAGCATTTT. Protein: CATTPEQGLTNQPQHF.

A note on this clone: The CDR3 ends on some other residue instead of the conserved phenylalanine or tryptophan, so this is likely a read error. This chain joins TRBV5-6 and TRBJ2-7, with TRBD1 matching 10 bases. CDR1 and CDR2 (germline): SGHDT, YYEEEE. CDR3 size: 14 residues. V was clipped by 3 bases and J by 4 bases; unmatched bases: 4. CDR3 nucleotide sequence: TGTGCCAGCAGCTACGACAGGGGGCTTTACGAGCAGTACCTC. This translates into CASSYDRGLYEQYL.

This clone was found a few times. V usage is TRBV7-9 and J usage is TRBJ2-7; 7 bases are shared with TRBD1. Germline trimming cut 6 bases from V and 1 base from J; bases unmatched to any gene: 9. The CDR3 spans 15 residues. Per the germline V gene, CDR1 is SEHNR and CDR2 is FQNEAQ (reference sequence). In DNA form, the CDR3 reads TGTGCCAGCAGTTTCGAGGGGGCGCGGTCCTACGAGCAGTACTTC. It yields the protein CASSFEGARSYEQYF. The full variable domain, its missing parts supplied by reference TRBV7-9 and TRBJ2-7, is DTGVSQNPRHKITKRGQNVTFRCDPISEHNRLYWYRQTLGQGPEFLTYFQNEAQLEKSRLLSDRFSAERPKGSFSTLEIQRTEQGDSAMYLCASSFEGARSYEQYFGPGTRLTVT.

About this clone itself: This sequence is one base from a far larger clone and is likely a read error. In the same sample, other DNA sequences code for this CDR3. The gene calls are TRBV5-5 and TRBJ2-1; TRBD2 matches 8 bases. The CDR3 is 16 residues long. Germline V gene lookup returns CDR1 SGHKS and CDR2 YYEKEE (reference sequence). V was pared by 4 bases and J by 5 bases, with 11 bases of the junction left unmatched. Here the CDR3 DNA reads TGTGCCAGCAGCCCAATAGGCGGGGGGATTGACAATGAGCAGTTCTTC. It yields the protein CASSPIGGGIDNEQFF.

This sequence joins TRBV9 and TRBJ1-6; 8 positions match TRBD1. The CDR3 has 14 amino acids. CDR1 is SGDLS and CDR2 is YYNGEE in the germline V gene. Trimming at V came to 4 bases and at J to 10 bases, leaving 7 bases not matched to a gene. The CDR3 bases are TGTGCCAGCAGCCTCGGACAGGGCTGGTCACCCCTCCACTTT. Translating gives CASSLGQGWSPLHF.

This clone was picked up a small number of times. This specimen includes other DNA sequences encoding the same CDR3. V and J are TRBV7-2 and TRBJ1-5; D unclear. From germline, CDR1 is SGHTA and CDR2 FQGNSA. Trimming removed 1 base at V and 3 bases at J, with 1 base between. This CDR3 comprises 12 residues. The CDR3 coding sequence is TGTGCCAGCAGCTTAGACAATCAGCCCCAGCATTTT. Its translation: CASSLDNQPQHF.

The chain has TRBV7-3 and TRBJ1-6; D gene ambiguous. This CDR3 has 15 amino acids. Germline assignment: CDR1 SGHTA and CDR2 FQGTGA. Trimming shortened V by 2 bases and J by 6 bases, and 11 bases separated the two germline ends. The DNA for the CDR3 is TGTGCCAGCAGCTTAGATTTCCTGGTTAATTCACCCCTCCACTTT. It specifies CASSLDFLVNSPLHF.

The chain is built from TRBV4-1 and TRBJ1-6; D is undetermined. CDR1 MGHRA and CDR2 YSYEKL come from the germline V gene. The V end lost 1 base, the J end lost 10 bases, and 5 bases lay between the germline ends. CDR3 size: 12 residues. The CDR3 loop reads CASSQVASPLHF. DNA for the CDR3: TGCGCCAGCAGCCAAGTTGCGTCACCCCTCCACTTT.

This clone was seen only once. V usage is TRBV23-1 and J usage is TRBJ2-1, with D possibly being TRBD1 (5 bases). TRBV23-1 is treated as an ORF (open reading frame) with a function not yet certain. With 6 bases removed from V and 1 base from J, the gap between germline ends came to 31 bases. This CDR3 contains 21 residues. The CDR3 DNA reads as TGCGCCAGCAGCCCCCCCTGGGGTGCAGACAGTCACTATGGGTCCTACAATGAGCAGTTCTTC. This codes for CASSPPWGADSHYGSYNEQFF.